The 28 T cell receptor beta chains below come from one sample, sequenced in a study of blood T cell repertoires in COVID-19. Here immunoSEQ multiplex PCR was the method, and the copy in TCRdb shows in-frame clones only, minus some. The sample holds some 240,000 clones, 92% seen once. Material for sequencing was peripheral blood. Source of these receptors: a man between 60 and 70 years old with COVID-19, enrolled during active disease.

V is TRBV5-5 and J is TRBJ1-5; no definite D call. Germline assignment: CDR1 SGHKS and CDR2 YYEKEE (reference sequence). V was cut by 0 bases and J by 6 bases, with 13 bases left in between. The length of the CDR3 is 15 residues. In nucleotides, the CDR3 is TGTGCCAGCAGCTTGGCCCTTCGGGAAGTTCAGCCCCAGCATTTT. Translated: CASSLALREVQPQHF.

The rearrangement joins TRBV6-2 or TRBV6-3 to TRBJ2-1; 7 bases map to TRBD1. Germline CDR1 MNHEY, CDR2 SVGEGT. J gave up 4 bases and V 4 bases, and 4 bases lay outside the gene matches. The CDR3 has 14 residues. CDR3: CASSLGQPYNEQFF. The CDR3 coding sequence is TGTGCCAGCAGTTTGGGACAGCCATACAATGAGCAGTTCTTC.

The chain employs TRBV7-2 and TRBJ2-2; possible D gene TRBD1, 5 bases. The V and J ends lost 8 bases and 2 bases respectively, with 9 bases between them. The V gene's germline CDR1 is SGHTA and CDR2 FQGNSA. The CDR3 is made up of 13 amino acids. CDR3 coding DNA: TGTGCCAGCGCCAGGGAAAACACCGGGGAGCTGTTTTTT. Residues: CASARENTGELFF.

The rearrangement joins TRBV4-1 to TRBJ1-2; no clear D. Trimming took off 0 bases at V and 0 bases at J, with 8 bases between the two ends. The germline V gene encodes CDR1 MGHRA and CDR2 YSYEKL. This CDR3 has 15 residues. CDR3 sequence reads: CASSQDPGTNYGYTF. CDR3 DNA sequence: TGCGCCAGCAGCCAAGATCCGGGAACTAACTATGGCTACACCTTC.

The chain couples TRBV3-1 (or the pseudogene TRBV3-2) to TRBJ2-2; tentatively, D is TRBD2 (5 bases). V was clipped by 6 bases and J by 4 bases, with 12 bases between them. Germline V lookup: CDR1 LGHDT, CDR2 YNNKEL (reference sequence). The CDR3 has 14 residues. The chain's CDR3 is CASSLSGSTGELFF. CDR3 sequence (DNA): TGTGCCAGCAGTTTGTCGGGGAGCACCGGGGAGCTGTTTTTT.

The chain uses TRBV6-5 and TRBJ2-7, with TRBD1 matching 10 bases. V lost 4 bases to trimming and J lost 2 bases; unmatched junction nucleotides: 5. CDR3 size: 15 residues. Looked up from germline, CDR1 is MNHEY and CDR2 is SVGAGI. The CDR3 DNA follows: TGTGCCAGCAGTTGGACCGGGACAGGGGCCTACGAGCAGTACTTC. As protein: CASSWTGTGAYEQYF.

The rearrangement joins TRBV6-2 or TRBV6-3 to TRBJ2-7, with D tentatively TRBD2 (7 bases). Germline V CDR1 and CDR2: MNHEY, SVGEGT. This CDR3 has 14 amino acids. V lost 2 bases and J 3 bases, leaving 11 bases between the germline ends. The DNA of the CDR3 is TGTGCCAGCAGTTACGCGGGGGCGGTCTACGAGCAGTACTTC. This codes for CASSYAGAVYEQYF.

The chain's CDR3 is CASAPTHLAGDQPQHF. CDR3 coding DNA: TGTGCTAGTGCCCCCACCCACCTTGCGGGGGATCAGCCCCAGCATTTT. The chain has TRBV12-5 and TRBJ1-5; TRBD1 might be the D (5 bases). V lost 7 bases, J lost 5 bases, and 21 bases lay in between. The CDR3 is made up of 16 amino acids. Germline V gene sequence: CDR1 LGHNT, CDR2 FRNRAP.

The V gene is TRBV21-1, the J gene TRBJ1-5. TRBV21-1 is flagged as a pseudogene. This CDR3 contains 14 residues. This chain's CDR3 is CASSKKESNQPQHF. DNA of the CDR3: TGTGCCAGCAGCAAGAAAGAGAGCAATCAGCCCCAGCATTTT.

J is TRBJ1-1 and V is TRBV7-3; D may be TRBD1 (5 bases). Trimming left V 5 bases short and J 4 bases short, with 11 bases between. The length of the CDR3 is 13 residues. Per the germline V gene, CDR1 is SGHTA and CDR2 is FQGTGA. The DNA of the CDR3 is TGTGCCAGCAGCCCCGGGACTCTCACTGAAGCTTTCTTT. Its translation: CASSPGTLTEAFF. The full variable domain, rest sourced from reference TRBV7-3 and TRBJ1-1, is GAGVSQTPSNKVTEKGKYVELRCDPISGHTALYWYRQSLGQGPEFLIYFQGTGAADDSGLPNDRFFAVRPEGSVSTLKIQRTERGDSAVYLCASSPGTLTEAFFGQGTRLTVV.

The V and J genes are TRBV6-5 and TRBJ1-1; 9 bases align to TRBD1. The ends lost 3 bases at V and 8 bases at J; junction bases unmatched: 7. This CDR3 has 14 residues. CDR1 is MNHEY and CDR2 is SVGAGI in the germline V gene. This chain's CDR3 is CASSYFGQGREAFF. The CDR3 DNA reads TGTGCCAGCAGTTATTTCGGACAGGGGAGAGAAGCTTTCTTT.

The rearrangement uses TRBV4-1 and TRBJ2-2; D is perhaps TRBD1 (5 bases). The V end was cut by 4 bases, the J end by 2 bases, with 17 bases between. CDR1 is MGHRA and CDR2 is YSYEKL in the germline V gene. This CDR3 is 17 amino acids long. The CDR3 DNA is TGCGCCAGCAGCCCTAACGACAGATCAACTAACACCGGGGAGCTGTTTTTT. Translated, it gives CASSPNDRSTNTGELFF.

This chain connects TRBV5-1 to TRBJ2-7; 12 nucleotides line up with TRBD2. J lost 2 bases, V lost 3 bases, and 0 bases had no gene match. This CDR3 region has 14 residues. Looked up from germline, CDR1 is SGHRS and CDR2 is YFSETQ. The CDR3 sequence: CASSSSGGAYEQYF. The CDR3 DNA reads as TGCGCCAGCAGCTCTAGCGGGGGGGCCTACGAGCAGTACTTC.

The chain combines TRBV10-2 with TRBJ1-1; 7 bases map to TRBD1. J gave up 1 base and V 3 bases, and 5 bases lay outside the gene matches. The CDR3 runs to 15 residues. Germline-derived CDR1 and CDR2 are WSHSY and SAAADI. This CDR3 is CASSDRDRKNTEAFF. The CDR3 region has the DNA TGCGCCAGCAGTGACCGGGACAGAAAGAACACTGAAGCTTTCTTT.

This chain joins TRBV12-5 and TRBJ1-1, with 8 nucleotides matching TRBD1. Trimming at V came to 6 bases and at J to 11 bases, leaving 11 bases not matched to a gene. This CDR3 has 13 amino acids. Germline V CDR1 and CDR2: LGHNT, FRNRAP. The CDR3, as DNA: TGTGCTAGTGGCCTCGGACAGGGACGGTCCGCTTTCTTT. Its translation is CASGLGQGRSAFF.

The genes are TRBV6-5 and TRBJ2-5, with D possibly being TRBD2 (6 bases). CDR1 and CDR2 from the germline V gene are MNHEY and SVGAGI. With 6 bases removed from V and 1 base from J, the gap between germline ends came to 9 bases. This CDR3 region has 13 residues. The CDR3 region is CASRGAGQETQYF. In DNA, the CDR3 is TGTGCCAGCAGAGGAGCGGGCCAAGAGACCCAGTACTTC.

The chain carries TRBV5-4 and TRBJ1-4; D is ambiguous. Germline-derived CDR1 and CDR2 are SGHNT and YYREEE (reference sequence). CDR3 length equals 15 residues. V was clipped by 2 bases and J by 5 bases, with 13 bases between them. In DNA, the CDR3 is TGTGCCAGCAGCTTAAAACGAGGGCAGAATGAAAAACTGTTTTTT. It translates to CASSLKRGQNEKLFF.

The chain is built from TRBV7-8 and TRBJ1-2; D remains unclear. The CDR3 loop spans 11 amino acids. Trimming shortened V by 5 bases and J by 4 bases, and 5 bases separated the two germline ends. CDR1 is SGHVS, CDR2 FQNEAQ, per germline. CDR3 DNA: TGTGCCAGCAGCCGACTCTATGGCTACACCTTC. This codes for CASSRLYGYTF. Complete variable domain (other parts from reference TRBV7-8 and TRBJ1-2): GAGVSQSPRYKVAKRGQDVALRCDPISGHVSLFWYQQALGQGPEFLTYFQNEAQLDKSGLPSDRFFAERPEGSVSTLKIQRTQQEDSAVYLCASSRLYGYTFGSGTRLTVV.

The chain has TRBV10-3 and TRBJ1-2; 9 positions match TRBD1. CDR1 is ENHRY and CDR2 is SYGVKD in the germline V gene. V shed 10 bases and J 2 bases; nucleotides not matched to a gene: 5. The CDR3 has 13 amino acids. The CDR3 sequence is CATGQGPNYGYTF. The CDR3 bases are TGTGCCACCGGACAGGGGCCGAACTATGGCTACACCTTC.

The count of this clone is one. CDR3 loop: CASSLQMLNTGELFF. The DNA of the CDR3 is TGTGCCAGCAGTTTGCAGATGTTGAACACCGGGGAGCTGTTTTTT. The V gene is TRBV6-6, the J gene TRBJ2-2; no firm D call. CDR1 and CDR2 (germline): MNHNY, SVGAGI (reference sequence). The length of the CDR3 is 15 residues. Trimming pared 4 bases from V and 1 base from J, leaving 10 bases between.

V usage is TRBV7-2 and J usage is TRBJ2-2, with 9 nucleotides matching TRBD2. The trim removed 2 bases at V and 9 bases at J, leaving 10 bases unmatched. There are 16 residues in the CDR3. CDR1 and CDR2 from the germline V gene are SGHTA and FQGNSA. The CDR3 protein is CASSLSPSGIGRELFF. Written as DNA, the CDR3 is TGTGCCAGCAGCTTATCCCCTAGCGGGATAGGCCGGGAGCTGTTTTTT.

This sequence joins TRBV6-5 and TRBJ1-5; D perhaps matches TRBD1 (6 bases). This CDR3 comprises 15 residues. Germline lookup yields CDR1 MNHEY and CDR2 SVGAGI. The ends were cut back, 0 bases at V and 6 bases at J, with 12 bases in the middle. Written as DNA, the CDR3 is TGTGCCAGCAGTTACTCGATACAGGGAAGTCAGCCCCAGCATTTT. Amino acids: CASSYSIQGSQPQHF.

The chain joins TRBV2 to TRBJ1-6, with D uncertain. Germline V lookup: CDR1 SNHLY, CDR2 FYNNEI. V was clipped by 0 bases and J by 10 bases, with 10 bases between them. The CDR3 covers 14 residues. In DNA, the CDR3 is TGTGCCAGCAGTGAAGCGGTCCGGAGCTCACCCCTCCACTTT. It encodes CASSEAVRSSPLHF.

This chain uses TRBV5-1 with TRBJ1-4; 7 bases line up with TRBD1. J was trimmed by 6 bases and V by 0 bases; bases with no gene match: 8. The CDR3 totals 16 residues. CDR1 and CDR2 (germline): SGHRS, YFSETQ. CDR3: CASSLEWGQPYEKLFF. DNA for the CDR3: TGCGCCAGCAGCTTGGAGTGGGGACAGCCGTATGAAAAACTGTTTTTT.

The rearrangement joins TRBV21-1 to TRBJ1-2; TRBD1 is taken as the D call from the table, unchecked against the DNA. TRBV21-1 is shown as a pseudogene. This CDR3 region has 13 residues. As DNA, the CDR3 is TGTGCCACCACAGGGGCACGAAACTATGGCTACACCTTC. Its protein is CATTGARNYGYTF.

The J gene is TRBJ2-7, the V gene TRBV25-1, with 9 positions matching TRBD2. V gave up 4 bases and J gave up 5 bases; unmatched junction bases: 12. CDR3 size: 16 residues. Germline CDR1 MGHDK, CDR2 SYGVNS. The CDR3, as DNA: TGTGCCAGCAGTGCGTCCCTGGGCGGGGGGGGAAACGAGCAGTACTTC. Its translation: CASSASLGGGGNEQYF.

The V call is TRBV30, the J call TRBJ2-1; 12 bases align to TRBD2. The CDR3 sequence is 16 residues long. The junction had 12 bases not matched to a gene; V was cut back by 6 bases and J by 6 bases. From germline, CDR1 is GTSNPN and CDR2 SVGIG (reference sequence). CDR3 loop: CACDPLASGRGNEQFF. In DNA form, the CDR3 reads TGTGCCTGCGACCCCCTAGCTAGCGGGAGGGGCAATGAGCAGTTCTTC.

The chain has TRBV7-9 and TRBJ1-4, with TRBD1 identical over 7 bases. Germline lookup yields CDR1 SEHNR and CDR2 FQNEAQ (reference sequence). Trimming removed 11 bases from V and 5 bases from J; junction bases left unmatched: 8. CDR3 length equals 13 residues. The CDR3, as DNA: TGTGCCGCCACCGGGACAGCAAATGAAAAACTGTTTTTT. Protein sequence: CAATGTANEKLFF.